This is a list of T cell receptor beta chains from one sample in a study of T cells in Graves' hyperthyroidism and ophthalmopathy. TCRdb passed the multiplex PCR reads through MiXCR, listing each CDR3 protein once. The table has 150,000 or so distinct CDR3 sequences, over 20% seen once; the top ten hold around two thirds. Input material: blood. The receptors were gathered from a woman in her 50s with Graves' hyperthyroidism that later progressed to Graves' ophthalmopathy. Each CDR3 is given with its conserved first and last residue. The D gene is left open where the match is weak. A clone size is listed for some rows: how often the clone was seen (once, few, many), or a class if it is expanded.

clone size: many; D gene: TRBD2; J gene: TRBJ2-3; V gene: TRBV20-1; CDR3 DNA: TGCAGTGCTAGAGATGGGAGGGAAAGCACAGATACGCAGTATTTT; CDR3 protein: CSARDGRESTDTQYF
clone size: -; D gene: -; J gene: TRBJ1-1; V gene: TRBV3-1; CDR3 DNA: TGTGCCAGCAGCCTGTCGAGCACTGAAGCTTTCTTT; CDR3 protein: CASSLSSTEAFF
clone size: many; D gene: -; J gene: TRBJ1-1; V gene: TRBV5-6; CDR3 DNA: TGTGCCAGCTCAAGGAGAAGTACTGAAGCTTTCTTT; CDR3 protein: CASSRRSTEAFF
clone size: many; D gene: TRBD1; J gene: TRBJ2-7; V gene: TRBV6-1; CDR3 DNA: TGTGCCAGCAGCCGCAGGGGGCCGTACGAGCAGTACTTC; CDR3 protein: CASSRRGPYEQYF
clone size: -; D gene: TRBD2; J gene: TRBJ2-3; V gene: TRBV7-2; CDR3 DNA: TGTGCCAGCAGTTCAACTAGCGGGATTGAGGCAGATACGCAGTATTTT; CDR3 protein: CASSSTSGIEADTQYF
clone size: -; D gene: TRBD2; J gene: TRBJ2-1; V gene: TRBV5-1; CDR3 DNA: TGCGCCAGCAGCTTGAACGTAGTGGGACTAGCGGGACGTGAGCAGTTCTTC; CDR3 protein: CASSLNVVGLAGREQFF
clone size: few; D gene: -; J gene: TRBJ2-7; V gene: TRBV10-2; CDR3 DNA: TGCGCCAGCACCCCTGACATCAAATACGAGCAGTACTTC; CDR3 protein: CASTPDIKYEQYF
clone size: many; D gene: -; J gene: TRBJ2-1; V gene: TRBV2; CDR3 DNA: TGTGCCAGCAGTGAAGAGCGGACGAACAATGAGCAGTTCTTC; CDR3 protein: CASSEERTNNEQFF
clone size: many; D gene: TRBD2; J gene: TRBJ2-4; V gene: TRBV7-9; CDR3 DNA: TGTGCCAGCAGCTTGCTAGCGGGAGGGCCAGGGAACATTCAGTACTTC; CDR3 protein: CASSLLAGGPGNIQYF
clone size: few; D gene: -; J gene: TRBJ2-5; V gene: TRBV5-1; CDR3 DNA: TGCGCCAGCAGCTTGGCCCTAGTCGGGAAAGAGACCCAGTACTTC; CDR3 protein: CASSLALVGKETQYF
clone size: few; D gene: -; J gene: TRBJ1-1; V gene: TRBV7-6; CDR3 DNA: TGTGCCAGCAGCTTAAACAGGGCTGGGACTGAAGCTTTCTTT; CDR3 protein: CASSLNRAGTEAFF
clone size: many; D gene: TRBD1; J gene: TRBJ2-7; V gene: TRBV2; CDR3 DNA: TGTGCCAGCAGCCCGTGGACAGGGCACCCCTACGAGCAGTACTTC; CDR3 protein: CASSPWTGHPYEQYF
clone size: many; D gene: -; J gene: TRBJ1-3; V gene: TRBV30; CDR3 DNA: TGTGCCTGGAGTGTACTCCGTGGACAGTCTGGAAACACCATATATTTT; CDR3 protein: CAWSVLRGQSGNTIYF
clone size: many; D gene: -; J gene: TRBJ1-2; V gene: TRBV7-8; CDR3 DNA: TGTGCCAGCAGCCCGAGGGACACGTCTTATGGCTACACCTTC; CDR3 protein: CASSPRDTSYGYTF
clone size: many; D gene: -; J gene: TRBJ2-4; V gene: TRBV28; CDR3 DNA: TGTGCCAGCGGGGCGGTACCGGGAAACATTCAGTACTTC; CDR3 protein: CASGAVPGNIQYF
clone size: many; D gene: -; J gene: TRBJ2-2; V gene: TRBV5-1; CDR3 DNA: TGCGCCAGCAGCGAGGTGGCAGTAGCGAACACCGGGGAGCTGTTTTTT; CDR3 protein: CASSEVAVANTGELFF
clone size: many; D gene: -; J gene: TRBJ2-5; V gene: TRBV12-3/TRBV12-4; CDR3 DNA: TGTGCCAGCAGTTTACACAATGGGGACGAGACCCAGTACTTC; CDR3 protein: CASSLHNGDETQYF
clone size: many; D gene: TRBD2; J gene: TRBJ2-7; V gene: TRBV6-2/TRBV6-3; CDR3 DNA: TGTGCCAGCAGAACTACCCTGAGGCTAGCGGGCTCCTCCTACGAGCAGTACTTC; CDR3 protein: CASRTTLRLAGSSYEQYF
clone size: many; D gene: -; J gene: TRBJ2-7; V gene: TRBV28; CDR3 DNA: TGTGCCAGCAGAAGGGACGGGAACTACGAGCAGTACTTC; CDR3 protein: CASRRDGNYEQYF
clone size: many; D gene: TRBD2; J gene: TRBJ2-7; V gene: TRBV4-2; CDR3 DNA: TGTGCCAGCAGCCGGACGACTAGCGACTACGAGCAGTACTTC; CDR3 protein: CASSRTTSDYEQYF
clone size: -; D gene: -; J gene: TRBJ2-7; V gene: TRBV18; CDR3 DNA: TGTGCCAGCTCACCACCGTCAGCGGATTACTCCTACGAGCAGTACTTC; CDR3 protein: CASSPPSADYSYEQYF
clone size: once; D gene: -; J gene: TRBJ1-2; V gene: TRBV5-1; CDR3 DNA: TGCGCCAGCAGCTTGAAACAGATGGTCTATGGCTACACCTTC; CDR3 protein: CASSLKQMVYGYTF
clone size: many; D gene: -; J gene: TRBJ2-3; V gene: TRBV3-1; CDR3 DNA: TGTGCCAGCTCCCAACAGGATTACACAGATACGCAGTATTTT; CDR3 protein: CASSQQDYTDTQYF
clone size: -; D gene: -; J gene: TRBJ2-7; V gene: TRBV7-2; CDR3 DNA: TGTGCCAGCAGCGTGCGGATGGGGGCCTACGAGCAGTACTTC; CDR3 protein: CASSVRMGAYEQYF
clone size: -; D gene: TRBD2; J gene: TRBJ2-1; V gene: TRBV5-1; CDR3 DNA: TGCGCCAGCAGACTAGGACTAGCGGAATCTTTCAATGAGCAGTTCTTC; CDR3 protein: CASRLGLAESFNEQFF
clone size: many; D gene: -; J gene: TRBJ2-3; V gene: TRBV2; CDR3 DNA: TGTGCCAGCAGGAGTCAGGGGAGGACCACAGATACGCAGTATTTT; CDR3 protein: CASRSQGRTTDTQYF
clone size: many; D gene: -; J gene: TRBJ1-2; V gene: TRBV2; CDR3 DNA: TGTGCCAGCAGACGTATCGGTTTTGGCTACACCTTC; CDR3 protein: CASRRIGFGYTF
clone size: many; D gene: -; J gene: TRBJ2-4; V gene: TRBV19; CDR3 DNA: TGTGCCAGTACTTCTAGAGACATTCAGTACTTC; CDR3 protein: CASTSRDIQYF
clone size: few; D gene: TRBD1; J gene: TRBJ2-4; V gene: TRBV24-1; CDR3 DNA: TGTGCCACCAGTGAGGGACAGGGGGCCAAAAACATTCAGTACTTC; CDR3 protein: CATSEGQGAKNIQYF
clone size: few; D gene: -; J gene: TRBJ1-6; V gene: TRBV5-1; CDR3 DNA: TGCGCCAGCAGCTTGGGGGGCCAGATCACAATTTCACCCCTCCACTTT; CDR3 protein: CASSLGGQITISPLHF
clone size: -; D gene: TRBD2; J gene: TRBJ2-1; V gene: TRBV5-1; CDR3 DNA: TGCGCCAGCAGCTTGGGGACTAGCGGGAGGTTCGATGAGCAGTTCTTC; CDR3 protein: CASSLGTSGRFDEQFF
clone size: many; D gene: TRBD2; J gene: TRBJ2-5; V gene: TRBV3-1; CDR3 DNA: TGTGCCAGCAGCCAAGGTACGACTAGCGGAAAAGAGACCCAGTACTTC; CDR3 protein: CASSQGTTSGKETQYF
clone size: -; D gene: TRBD2; J gene: TRBJ2-5; V gene: TRBV3-1; CDR3 DNA: TGTGCCAGCAGCCATGTAGCGGGAGCCCAGTACTTC; CDR3 protein: CASSHVAGAQYF
clone size: many; D gene: TRBD2; J gene: TRBJ2-3; V gene: TRBV5-1; CDR3 DNA: TGCGCCAGCAGCTTGAGCGGACTAGCGGGATATCGCTCCACAGATACGCAGTATTTT; CDR3 protein: CASSLSGLAGYRSTDTQYF
clone size: many; D gene: -; J gene: TRBJ2-1; V gene: TRBV18; CDR3 DNA: TGTGCCAGCTCACCAGGGCCGAATGAGCAGTTCTTC; CDR3 protein: CASSPGPNEQFF
clone size: few; D gene: -; J gene: TRBJ1-1; V gene: TRBV6-1; CDR3 DNA: TGTGCCAGCAGTGGAGGGGGTGGGTTGAACACTGAAGCTTTCTTT; CDR3 protein: CASSGGGGLNTEAFF
clone size: -; D gene: TRBD1; J gene: TRBJ1-5; V gene: TRBV18; CDR3 DNA: TGTGCCAGCTCAGAACAGGGGGGGAGCAATCAGCCCCAGCATTTT; CDR3 protein: CASSEQGGSNQPQHF